The 12 T cell receptor beta chains reported below all come from one sample, sequenced in a study of tumor-infiltrating lymphocytes in primary liver carcinoma (dated by TCRdb to the late 2010s). The instrument was an Illumina HiSeq 2500. Using a constant-region primer and ProtoScript II reverse transcriptase, TCRbeta-specific cDNA was reverse-transcribed from around 500 ng total RNA. TCRbeta libraries were built with three nested multiplex PCR rounds, a slightly modified ARM-PCR procedure. Multiplex TRBV1-TRBV30 forward primers and a Cbeta reverse primer were used in the first two PCR rounds, each of which was run for around 10 cycles. TCRdb reanalyzed the raw reads on its own, using fastp at Q25 for trimming and MiXCR for clone calling, and kept in-frame beta chains. Rows are combined by CDR3 protein, so each entry shows the most common genes and DNA. The sample contains approximately 99,000 distinct CDR3 sequences, 69% of them found a single time. Just over 9.5% of the sample goes to the ten largest clones.

Total RNA and DNA were co-extracted from around 20-30 mg of bulk tissue with the AllPrep DNA/RNA mini kit, without cell sorting. The sample consisted of liver tumor tissue from sampling region 5. According to the study, the label for this sample's cell subset or site signals: tumor region T5, tumor centre. Receptors were obtained from a woman aged 55 to 70 with primary liver carcinoma and hepatitis B virus infection.

This clonotype has ten or more counts. This chain uses TRBV10-3 with TRBJ2-4, with D perhaps TRBD1 (6 bases). The germline V gene has CDR1 ENHRY and CDR2 SYGVKD. This CDR3 comprises 15 residues. The V and J ends lost 2 bases and 8 bases respectively, with 16 bases between them. The CDR3 protein is CAISEAQGQRDIQYF. DNA of the CDR3: TGTGCCATCAGTGAGGCTCAGGGGCAGAGGGACATTCAGTACTTC.

This clonotype was seen ten or more times. The J gene is TRBJ1-2, the V gene TRBV14; 7 bases agree with TRBD1. The CDR3 loop spans 16 amino acids. Germline CDR1 SGHDN, CDR2 FVKESK. V gave up 3 bases and J gave up 4 bases; unmatched junction bases: 11. In DNA, the CDR3 is TGTGCCAGCAGCCAGAGGGGCCGACAGGGCGGCTATGGCTACACCTTC. Translated: CASSQRGRQGGYGYTF.

A note on this clonotype: A read error is likely, as this CDR3 ends without the conserved phenylalanine or tryptophan. V is TRBV29-1 and J is TRBJ2-1; D unresolved. The CDR3 is made up of 14 amino acids. V was cut by 3 bases and J by 7 bases, with 16 bases left in between. CDR1 SQVTM and CDR2 ANQGSEA come from the germline V gene. The CDR3 region has the DNA TGCAGCGTTGACCTGGAAGGCAGTGGAAATGAGCAGTTCCTC. Protein: CSVDLEGSGNEQFL.

On this clonotype: This CDR3 is missing its conserved last phenylalanine or tryptophan, likely due to a read error. This chain uses TRBV28 with TRBJ1-1, with a possible D match to TRBD1 (6 bases). Trimming cost V 7 bases and J 3 bases, with 15 bases left between them. Germline V CDR1 and CDR2: MDHEN, SYDVKM. The CDR3 is made up of 14 amino acids. In DNA, the CDR3 is TGTGCCAGCACCTGGGGGGGGCGCGACACTGAAGCTTTCTCT. It specifies CASTWGGRDTEAFS.

The V gene is TRBV28, the J gene TRBJ2-7; no clear D gene. CDR1 MDHEN and CDR2 SYDVKM come from the germline V gene. There are 11 residues in the CDR3. Between the trimmed V and J ends, which lost 8 bases and 6 bases, there was a span of 11 bases. This chain's CDR3 is CASGWRSEQYF. In nucleotides, the CDR3 is TGTGCCAGCGGTTGGCGAAGCGAGCAGTACTTC.

This chain uses TRBV12-3 or TRBV12-4 with TRBJ1-1; possibly TRBD1 for D (6 bases). V gave up 9 bases and J gave up 5 bases, with 16 bases separating them. The CDR3 totals 13 residues. The CDR3: CASIVGAGTEAFF. The CDR3 DNA reads as TGTGCCAGTATTGTGGGGGCGGGAACTGAAGCTTTCTTT.

The V call is TRBV29-1, the J call TRBJ2-1; tentative D call: TRBD2 (5 bases). This CDR3 is 14 amino acids long. V was trimmed by 5 bases and J by 4 bases, leaving 15 bases between them. The germline V gene encodes CDR1 SQVTM and CDR2 ANQGSEA. The CDR3 here is CSVSGGSSYNEQFF. The CDR3 nucleotides are TGCAGCGTTAGCGGAGGCAGCTCATACAATGAGCAGTTCTTC.

Notes on this clonotype: Germline and junction disagree at one end, which may indicate a read error. The J gene is TRBJ2-1, the V gene TRBV11-3; perhaps TRBD2 as D (7 bases). Germline V gives CDR1 SGHNT, CDR2 YENEEA. The CDR3 contains 17 residues. The CDR3 here is CASSSRGARTMGSEKFF. In DNA, the CDR3 is TGTGCTAGCAGCTCCCGGGGGGCGCGGACCATGGGCAGTGAGAAGTTCTTC.

Turning to this clonotype: A junction boundary mismatches the germline segment, possibly from a read error. The chain links TRBV11-3 to TRBJ2-1, with D uncertain. The CDR3 has 14 residues. CDR1 SGHNT and CDR2 YENEEA come from the germline V gene. For the CDR3, the DNA is TGTGCTAGCAGCTTAGACGTCTCGAACAATAAGCAGCTCTTC. Its protein product is CASSLDVSNNKQLF. The entire variable domain, with the rest obtained from reference TRBV11-3 and TRBJ2-1, is as follows: EAGVVQSPRYKIIEKKQPVAFWCNPISGHNTLYWYLQNLGQGPELLIRYENEEAVDDSQLPKDRFSAERLKGVDSTLKIQPAELGDSAVYLCASSLDVSNNKQLFGPGTRLTVL.

Remarks on this clonotype: A junction end diverges from the germline sequence, so it may reflect a read error. V and J are TRBV6-1 and TRBJ1-1; 10 nucleotides align to TRBD1. CDR3 length equals 15 residues. Germline V gene data show CDR1 as MNHNS and CDR2 as SASEGT. In DNA, the CDR3 is TGTGACAGCAGACCGGGACAGGGGTGGGACACTGAAGCTTTCTTT. It specifies CDSRPGQGWDTEAFF.

The chain couples TRBV11-2 to TRBJ2-3, with 13 bases aligning to TRBD2. Germline CDR1 reads SGHAT; CDR2 reads FQNNGV. J lost 4 bases, V lost 5 bases, and 15 bases had no gene match. The CDR3 has 19 residues. CDR3 residues: CASSPGLAGVGAFADTQYF. The CDR3 nucleotides are TGTGCCAGCAGCCCCGGACTAGCGGGAGTTGGGGCTTTCGCAGATACGCAGTATTTT.

Ten or more counts support this clonotype. V usage is TRBV5-6 and J usage is TRBJ1-5; weak D call: TRBD1 (5 bases). V shed 8 bases and J shed 0 bases, with 18 bases lying between them. Germline CDR1 reads SGHDT; CDR2 reads YYEEEE. CDR3 length: 16 amino acids. CDR3 region: CARLDRISNSNQPQHF. The CDR3 DNA is TGTGCCAGACTAGACAGAATATCTAATAGCAATCAGCCCCAGCATTTT. Full variable domain (rest looked up from reference TRBV5-6 and TRBJ1-5): DAGVTQSPTHLIKTRGQQVTLRCSPKSGHDTVSWYQQALGQGPQFIFQYYEEEERQRGNFPDRFSGHQFPNYSSELNVNALLLGDSALYLCARLDRISNSNQPQHFGDGTRLSIL.